This TCR beta chain was obtained from a study of cytomegalovirus exposure and HLA in healthy donors. Study information: The 110 or so validation repertoires used a platform that matched the one used for the roughly 700 first-cohort repertoires, as a later analysis reported. Whole-study results and caveats: CMV antigen specificity of a few CMV-associated chains was confirmed in vitro. That first-cohort TCR clusters tended to co-occur in the roughly 120 validation repertoires was found in a later analysis.

As for this clone: What it binds is unknown.

This CDR3 has 14 amino acids. V lost 3 bases and J 8 bases, leaving 13 bases between the germline ends. Germline V gene data show CDR1 as MNHNS and CDR2 as SASEGT. Libraries were prepared by immunoSEQ multiplex PCR; TCRdb keeps only in-frame clonotypes and omits some of them. The profile shows more than 150,000 clones, 65% to 85% of them singletons. The sequencing sample was made of PBMCs. The clonotype was recovered from a woman between 18 and 30 years old in good health and CMV-seropositive. V and J are TRBV6-1 and TRBJ1-4; a weak D match, TRBD1 (6 bases). The CDR3, as DNA: TGTGCCAGCAGTGAGACCCCCCAGGGGGAAAAACTGTTTTTT. It specifies CASSETPQGEKLFF.